A single sample is the source of the 29 T cell receptor beta chains below, sequenced in a study of blood T cell repertoires in COVID-19. Measured with immunoSEQ multiplex PCR; TCRdb has only the in-frame clones, and not every one. The sample yields some 200,000 clones, around 81% seen once. Sequenced: peripheral blood. The receptor set was obtained from a woman in her twenties or thirties who had recovered from COVID-19.

Comment on this clone: Other nucleotide sequences in the sample specify the same CDR3. V gene TRBV6-5 combines with J gene TRBJ1-2, with 10 bases that match TRBD1. The CDR3 covers 14 residues. CDR1 and CDR2 from the germline V gene are MNHEY and SVGAGI. After removal of 5 bases from V and 4 bases from J, the junction contained 4 bases not matched to a gene. The CDR3 loop reads CASSPGQGRYGYTF. DNA of the CDR3: TGTGCCAGCAGTCCGGGACAGGGGCGCTATGGCTACACCTTC.

This sequence joins TRBV10-1 and TRBJ2-7; no reliable D call. The CDR3 is made up of 9 amino acids. The V end was cut by 8 bases, the J end by 9 bases, with 8 bases between. Germline V lookup: CDR1 WNHNN, CDR2 SYGVQD (reference sequence). Here the CDR3 reads CASPEVQYF. CDR3 DNA sequence: TGCGCCAGCCCAGAGGTGCAGTACTTC.

V is TRBV28 and J is TRBJ2-3; D gene uncertain. V lost 6 bases and J 9 bases, leaving 16 bases between the germline ends. This CDR3 contains 13 residues. CDR1 is MDHEN and CDR2 is SYDVKM in the germline V gene. This CDR3 is CASRTLALLTQYF. The CDR3, as DNA: TGTGCCAGCAGAACCCTCGCACTATTAACGCAGTATTTT.

This clone came up once. The J gene is TRBJ2-1, the V gene TRBV9, with 7 positions matching TRBD2. The V segment lost 2 bases and the J segment 10 bases; nucleotides outside the gene matches: 9. The CDR3 contains 14 residues. Germline CDR1 is SGDLS and CDR2 is YYNGEE. CDR3 nucleotides: TGTGCCAGCAGCGTCGAACCGAGCGGGATCGAGCAGTTCTTC. It yields the protein CASSVEPSGIEQFF.

The chain has TRBV7-9 and TRBJ1-2, with TRBD1 identical over 8 bases. V trimming: 7 bases; J trimming: 3 bases; junction bases outside the gene matches: 4. The CDR3 is 13 residues long. The germline V gene has CDR1 SEHNR and CDR2 FQNEAQ (reference sequence). The CDR3 sequence is CASTQGAYYGYTF. In DNA, the CDR3 is TGTGCCAGCACCCAGGGGGCTTACTATGGCTACACCTTC.

For the CDR3, the DNA is TGTGCCAGCAGAACTAGCGGTTCCTACGAGCAGTACTTC. Encoded protein: CASRTSGSYEQYF. The V gene is TRBV4-2, the J gene TRBJ2-7, with 8 positions matching TRBD2. Germline V gene data show CDR1 as LGHNA and CDR2 as YNFKEQ. V was clipped by 6 bases and J by 1 base; unmatched bases: 2. The CDR3 is 13 residues long.

This clone has just one count. V usage is TRBV28 and J usage is TRBJ2-3; tentative D call: TRBD2 (5 bases). The CDR3 runs to 14 residues. Trimming stripped 5 bases from V and 0 bases from J, with 9 bases between. Germline CDR1 reads MDHEN; CDR2 reads SYDVKM. The DNA of the CDR3 is TGTGCCAGCAGTGTTGGCGGGAGCACAGATACGCAGTATTTT. The encoded protein is CASSVGGSTDTQYF.

The V call is TRBV5-1, the J call TRBJ2-1, with 14 bases identical to TRBD2. V shed 2 bases, J shed 0 bases, and the junction held 10 bases outside the gene matches. Germline CDR1 and CDR2: SGHRS and YFSETQ. The CDR3 spans 20 residues. In nucleotides, the CDR3 is TGCGCCAGCAGCTTCCCCCGGGGACTAGCGGGAGCAAACTCCTACAATGAGCAGTTCTTC. This translates into CASSFPRGLAGANSYNEQFF.

The CDR3 is CSVVRLAGQETQYF. The CDR3 nucleotides are TGCAGCGTTGTTAGACTAGCGGGGCAAGAGACCCAGTACTTC. The genes are TRBV29-1 and TRBJ2-5; 11 nucleotides agree with TRBD2. Germline loops: CDR1 SQVTM, CDR2 ANQGSEA. With V trimmed by 4 bases and J by 2 bases, 3 bases remained unmatched. The CDR3 has 14 residues.

This clone appeared a few times. V gene TRBV6-4 combines with J gene TRBJ1-2, with 7 bases that match TRBD1. This CDR3 contains 20 residues. Germline CDR1 and CDR2: MRHNA and SNTAGT. Trimming removed 2 bases from V and 1 base from J; junction bases left unmatched: 19. CDR3 sequence (DNA): TGTGCCAGCAGTGACACAGCTGCTAACAGGGGATATGGGCATAACTATGGCTACACCTTC. This encodes CASSDTAANRGYGHNYGYTF.

CDR3 in amino acids: CASSTERGPQHF. The CDR3 bases are TGTGCCAGCAGCACCGAACGAGGGCCCCAGCATTTT. V gene TRBV5-4 combines with J gene TRBJ1-5, with D unclear. V was pared by 4 bases and J by 9 bases, with 11 bases between. The CDR3 has 12 residues. CDR1 and CDR2 from the germline V gene are SGHNT and YYREEE (reference sequence). The whole variable domain, remainder taken from reference TRBV5-4 and TRBJ1-5, is ETGVTQSPTHLIKTRGQQVTLRCSSQSGHNTVSWYQQALGQGPQFIFQYYREEENGRGNFPPRFSGLQFPNYSSELNVNALELDDSALYLCASSTERGPQHFGDGTRLSIL.

The rearrangement links TRBV5-4 to TRBJ2-5; D uncertain. The CDR3 is 15 residues long. Germline V lookup: CDR1 SGHNT, CDR2 YYREEE (reference sequence). With 4 bases removed from V and 2 bases from J, the gap between germline ends came to 15 bases. DNA of the CDR3: TGTGCCAGCAGCCCGTCGCAGCAGACACAAGAGACCCAGTACTTC. It specifies CASSPSQQTQETQYF.

V gene TRBV27 combines with J gene TRBJ2-1, with 9 bases lining up with TRBD2. The germline CDR1 and CDR2 sequences are MNHEY and SMNVEV (reference sequence). J gave up 5 bases and V 2 bases, and 4 bases lay outside the gene matches. The CDR3 is made up of 15 amino acids. The CDR3 is CASSLAGGVHNEQFF. Written as DNA, the CDR3 is TGTGCCAGCAGTTTAGCGGGAGGGGTCCACAATGAGCAGTTCTTC.

About this clone itself: Other nucleotide sequences in the sample specify the same CDR3. J is TRBJ1-4 and V is TRBV5-1; D gene unclear. This CDR3 contains 13 residues. Trimming pared 1 base from V and 4 bases from J, leaving 5 bases between. The germline V gene has CDR1 SGHRS and CDR2 YFSETQ. The CDR3 sequence: CASSLLGNEKLFF. In nucleotides, the CDR3 is TGCGCCAGCAGCTTGCTAGGTAATGAAAAACTGTTTTTT.

The genes are TRBV6-6 and TRBJ2-2; the match to TRBD2 covers 16 bases. The junction had 12 bases not matched to a gene; V was cut back by 5 bases and J by 3 bases. The CDR3 is made up of 20 amino acids. The germline CDR1 and CDR2 sequences are MNHNY and SVGAGI (reference sequence). This CDR3 reads CASSPYGTSGRESYTGELFF. CDR3 bases: TGTGCCAGCAGTCCCTATGGGACTAGCGGGAGGGAGTCGTACACCGGGGAGCTGTTTTTT.

V and J are TRBV6-6 and TRBJ2-7; the match to TRBD2 covers 7 bases. The trim removed 9 bases at V and 3 bases at J, leaving 5 bases unmatched. There are 12 residues in the CDR3. Germline values: CDR1 MNHNY, CDR2 SVGAGI (reference sequence). CDR3 nucleotide sequence: TGTGCCAGGAGCGGGATTTACTACGAGCAGTACTTC. It encodes CARSGIYYEQYF.

This clone was detected only a few times. The chain uses TRBV19 and TRBJ2-2; 10 bases map to TRBD1. CDR1 is LNHDA and CDR2 is SQIVND in the germline V gene (reference sequence). This CDR3 contains 15 residues. Trimming removed 7 bases from V and 4 bases from J; junction bases left unmatched: 6. For the CDR3, the DNA is TGTGCCAGTACCTCCGACAGGGGGCGCACCGGGGAGCTGTTTTTT. Amino acids: CASTSDRGRTGELFF. The whole variable domain, remainder taken from reference TRBV19 and TRBJ2-2, is DGGITQSPKYLFRKEGQNVTLSCEQNLNHDAMYWYRQDPGQGLRLIYYSQIVNDFQKGDIAEGYSVSREKKESFPLTVTSAQKNPTAFYLCASTSDRGRTGELFFGEGSRLTVL.

V usage is TRBV5-5 and J usage is TRBJ2-1; TRBD2 aligns across 7 bases. Germline trimming cut 4 bases from V and 2 bases from J; bases unmatched to any gene: 6. This CDR3 region has 15 residues. Germline assignment: CDR1 SGHKS and CDR2 YYEKEE (reference sequence). The CDR3 DNA follows: TGTGCCAGCAGCATATCTAGCGGACCCTACAATGAGCAGTTCTTC. This translates into CASSISSGPYNEQFF.

There are a few counts of this clone. The chain combines TRBV6-5 with TRBJ2-7, with D perhaps TRBD1 (6 bases). The CDR3 runs to 13 residues. V gave up 2 bases and J gave up 3 bases, with 8 bases separating them. Germline V gene lookup returns CDR1 MNHEY and CDR2 SVGAGI. The CDR3 DNA reads as TGTGCCAGCAGTTACGAGGACAGCTACGAGCAGTACTTC. Encoded protein: CASSYEDSYEQYF.

The chain links TRBV15 to TRBJ2-1, with 14 bases aligning to TRBD2. This CDR3 has 16 amino acids. The J segment lost 8 bases and the V segment lost 5 bases, leaving 8 bases of the junction unmatched. CDR1 and CDR2 (germline): LNHNV, YYDKDF (reference sequence). This CDR3 is CATSSRLAGGRDEQFF. CDR3 DNA: TGTGCCACCAGCTCGCGACTAGCGGGAGGGCGCGATGAGCAGTTCTTC.

This clone appeared a single time. The chain employs TRBV27 and TRBJ1-3; the D gene is possibly TRBD1 (6 bases). CDR3 size: 19 residues. Germline CDR1 is MNHEY and CDR2 is SMNVEV (reference sequence). V lost 6 bases, J lost 0 bases, and 24 bases lay in between. The CDR3 reads CASSLPILRQVNSGNTIYF. CDR3 bases: TGTGCCAGCAGCTTGCCGATCTTAAGACAGGTAAACTCTGGAAACACCATATATTTT.

The rearrangement links TRBV30 to TRBJ1-5; tentatively, D is TRBD1 (5 bases). V was pared by 2 bases and J by 7 bases, with 12 bases between. Germline V gene lookup returns CDR1 GTSNPN and CDR2 SVGIG (reference sequence). The CDR3 loop spans 13 amino acids. DNA of the CDR3: TGTGCCTGGAGTTCGGGGGTAGGCCAGCCCCAGCATTTT. Amino acid sequence: CAWSSGVGQPQHF.

This chain uses TRBV28 with TRBJ2-1; no definite D call. V was cut by 7 bases and J by 5 bases, with 6 bases left in between. Per germline, CDR1 MDHEN and CDR2 SYDVKM. The CDR3 runs 11 residues. CDR3 DNA: TGTGCCAGCATTAATAACAATGAGCAGTTCTTC. As protein: CASINNNEQFF.

The gene calls are TRBV7-2 and TRBJ2-3; TRBD2 is a possible D gene (5 bases). V dropped 1 base and J dropped 5 bases, with 10 bases sitting between them. The CDR3 sequence is 14 residues long. Germline V gene sequence: CDR1 SGHTA, CDR2 FQGNSA. The CDR3 nucleotides read TGTGCCAGCAGCTTAGGTCTAGCTAGAGATACGCAGTATTTT. Encoded protein: CASSLGLARDTQYF.

V is TRBV28 and J is TRBJ2-1, with 7 bases that match TRBD2. The germline CDR1 and CDR2 sequences are MDHEN and SYDVKM. The CDR3 is made up of 16 amino acids. Trimming at V came to 5 bases and at J to 0 bases, leaving 7 bases not matched to a gene. This CDR3 reads CASSPPASGSYNEQFF. CDR3 DNA sequence: TGTGCCAGCAGTCCCCCCGCTAGCGGCTCCTACAATGAGCAGTTCTTC.

The V gene is TRBV10-1, the J gene TRBJ2-2, with D possibly being TRBD1 (7 bases). This CDR3 region has 14 residues. Germline V lookup: CDR1 WNHNN, CDR2 SYGVQD (reference sequence). Trimming shortened V by 10 bases and J by 3 bases, and 15 bases separated the two germline ends. This CDR3 is CATRAGQYTGELFF. CDR3 DNA: TGCGCCACCAGGGCGGGACAGTACACCGGGGAGCTGTTTTTT.

This clone was recorded only once. The CDR3 region is CASSDRNTEAFF. CDR3 bases: TGTGCCAGCAGTGACCGGAACACTGAAGCTTTCTTT. The V gene is TRBV6-1, the J gene TRBJ1-1, with D uncertain. Trimming shortened V by 3 bases and J by 1 base, and 3 bases separated the two germline ends. This CDR3 is 12 amino acids long. Germline V gene sequence: CDR1 MNHNS, CDR2 SASEGT.

The chain links TRBV6-5 to TRBJ2-1, with D perhaps TRBD2 (6 bases). This CDR3 region has 16 residues. CDR1 MNHEY and CDR2 SVGAGI come from the germline V gene. Trimming left V 2 bases short and J 3 bases short, with 14 bases between. The DNA for the CDR3 is TGTGCCAGCAGTTACGAACCGGCGGGACTCTACAATGAGCAGTTCTTC. Its translation is CASSYEPAGLYNEQFF.

The V and J genes are TRBV9 and TRBJ1-1; 10 nucleotides match TRBD1. With 3 bases clipped from V and 0 bases from J, the junction kept 5 bases outside the gene matches. From germline, CDR1 is SGDLS and CDR2 YYNGEE. This CDR3 spans 16 amino acids. CDR3 nucleotides: TGTGCCAGCAGCGCCGGGACAGGGGTCTTGAACACTGAAGCTTTCTTT. Its translation is CASSAGTGVLNTEAFF.